This T cell receptor (beta chain) originates from a study of Tregs in tolerant kidney transplant recipients (dated by TCRdb to between 2019 and 2020). Regarding the complete study: Transplants used related donors with nonmyeloablative bone marrow transplantation; mixed chimerism was transient in the human trials. TCRbeta sequencing was used in the study to identify donor-specific regulatory T cells before combined kidney and bone marrow transplantation, and the identified cells were then tracked after transplant.

Interpreted using the paper, the time point label stands for: blood sample drawn before combined kidney and bone marrow transplant. Thawed PBMCs were FACS-sorted into unstimulated Tregs (CD4+CD25+CD127-), CD4+ non-Tregs (CD4+CD25-), CD4 cells and CD8 cells. Prior to Treg sorting, thawed PBMCs were rested overnight at 37 degrees C with approximately 210 IU/ml IL-2. The patients were several recipients of combined kidney and bone marrow transplants from the ITN036ST trial, and samples were available only from these trial subjects. Healthy control blood was processed by Ficoll density gradient to PBMCs and cryopreserved; patient PBMCs were collected before and after transplant. Paper-wide results and their limitations: Expanding Tregs with activated donor B cells appeared to identify the most biologically relevant and donor-specific TCRbeta repertoire. Donor-specific Treg expansion exceeded global Treg expansion in tolerant patients, suggesting antigen-driven rather than nonspecific expansion. Because only a small number of patients were included, the study had limitations, and the results will need to be validated in larger populations as well as under other immunosuppression protocols. Because the PCR primers were changed over time for some patients, nucleotide-level comparison could not be performed across the samples from those patients. Biological reproducibility was not examined directly, but technical replication error appeared to be minimal.

This clone has only one observation. Which antigen it targets is not known. Base-call qualities are not available, and no considerably larger clone is one nucleotide away. Genomic DNA was extracted from sorted cells with the QIAGEN DNeasy Blood and Tissue Kit for TCRbeta CDR3 sequencing. High-throughput TCRbeta CDR3 sequencing, including PCR amplification with bias correction and internal controls, was performed commercially through immunoSEQ. Per the authors' processing: Unique productive TCRbeta sequences were defined by CDR3 nucleotide sequence when primers matched and otherwise by CDR3 amino acid sequence together with Vbeta and Jbeta genes. To correct sorting error, sequences shared between sorted populations at a frequency ratio of 2:1 or less were removed; the rest were assigned to the higher population. A sequence was defined as donor-reactive if the sequence was expanded at least 5-fold in CFSE-low cells compared with unstimulated cells and had a frequency of at least 0.01% in CFSE-low cells. Jensen-Shannon divergence calculated on the top 100 TCRbeta sequences ranked by frequency was used to measure repertoire divergence. For samples with multiple sequencing runs, sorting error was corrected separately for each run before the runs were pooled. This immuneACCESS table, as held by TCRdb, lists in-frame sequences with V and J called but not all clones. Of the missing ones, under half trace to an unresolved V gene in checked studies; the others have no known cause. Clone size and the V and J calls come from that table; the DNA yielded D and trimming. This sample gives tens of thousands of clones in total; approximately 98% of them show up just once. The ten largest clones represent 0.34% of the sample.

The sequenced sample was Tregs from blood, obtained before the transplant. The receptor's source is a human donor who received a combined kidney and bone marrow transplant.

CDR3 region: CASKSSGGWYTGELFF. The nucleotide sequence is TGTGCCAGCAAGAGCTCAGGGGGCTGGTACACCGGGGAGCTGTTTTTT. The chain is encoded by TRBV27 joined to TRBJ2-2, with 8 middle bases fitting TRBD1. Including cysteine and phenylalanine, the CDR3 has 16 amino acids. CDR3 DNA is the only sequence kept; it has 48 bases, read in frame from the first base. V is cut back by 7 bases and J by 3 bases, with 10 bases in the junction unmatched. Per the germline V gene (reference sequence), MNHEY is the CDR1 and SMNVEV is the CDR2.